These 13 T cell receptor beta chains share one sample of origin, sequenced in a study of blood T cell repertoires in COVID-19. This table comes from immunoSEQ multiplex PCR, and its TCRdb copy is limited to in-frame clones, with some not included. The sample has about 400,000 clones, 89% seen once. Sequenced material: PBMCs or T cells enriched from blood (not recorded which). The receptor set was obtained from a woman aged 25-40 years who had recovered from COVID-19.

This chain links TRBV18 with TRBJ1-1; 8 bases are shared with TRBD1. Germline CDR1 is KGHSH and CDR2 is LQKENI. This CDR3 comprises 16 residues. V was clipped by 4 bases and J by 3 bases; unmatched bases: 10. This CDR3 reads CASSRQGSRLDTEAFF. Here the CDR3 DNA reads TGTGCCAGCTCACGACAGGGGTCTCGGTTGGACACTGAAGCTTTCTTT.

This clone was observed a handful of times. The chain has TRBV10-1 and TRBJ1-5; D remains ambiguous. V dropped 7 bases and J dropped 8 bases, with 9 bases sitting between them. Germline V gives CDR1 WNHNN, CDR2 SYGVQD (reference sequence). The CDR3 is 11 residues long. CDR3 residues: CASIRLEPQHF. CDR3 DNA sequence: TGCGCCAGCATTCGGTTGGAGCCCCAGCATTTT.

V gene TRBV19 combines with J gene TRBJ1-5, with 8 bases identical to TRBD1. The CDR3 consists of 15 residues. Trimming removed 4 bases from V and 2 bases from J; junction bases left unmatched: 4. Per germline, CDR1 LNHDA and CDR2 SQIVND (reference sequence). CDR3: CASSRQGSGNQPQHF. Here the CDR3 DNA reads TGTGCCAGTAGTAGACAGGGGAGCGGCAATCAGCCCCAGCATTTT.

In its sample, this clone was seen once. The V gene is TRBV11-2, the J gene TRBJ1-1; weak D call: TRBD1 (5 bases). Per the germline V gene, CDR1 is SGHAT and CDR2 is FQNNGV. V shed 6 bases and J shed 2 bases, with 16 bases lying between them. This CDR3 spans 15 amino acids. CDR3 DNA: TGTGCCAGCAGTCCCCGACCCGGGACTAACACTGAAGCTTTCTTT. Translating it yields CASSPRPGTNTEAFF.

The chain has TRBV5-1 and TRBJ1-1; maybe TRBD1 (5 bases). Trimming left V 3 bases short and J 0 bases short, with 12 bases between. Germline V gene sequence: CDR1 SGHRS, CDR2 YFSETQ. The CDR3 totals 15 residues. Written as DNA, the CDR3 is TGCGCCAGCAGCTCGGACACACCCATGAACACTGAAGCTTTCTTT. It encodes CASSSDTPMNTEAFF.

The J gene is TRBJ1-6, the V gene TRBV27, with 7 bases aligning to TRBD1. Trimming removed 5 bases from V and 6 bases from J; junction bases left unmatched: 10. The CDR3 consists of 16 residues. Germline V gene data show CDR1 as MNHEY and CDR2 as SMNVEV (reference sequence). The chain's CDR3 is CASSTLLTGINSPLHF. The CDR3 DNA sequence: TGTGCCAGCAGTACCCTCCTGACAGGGATTAATTCACCCCTCCACTTT.

The chain employs TRBV28 and TRBJ1-5; D remains unclear. The CDR3 contains 16 residues. Trimming took 6 bases from V and 2 from J, leaving 17 bases between them. Germline CDR1 MDHEN, CDR2 SYDVKM. The CDR3 here is CASSPHRGQGNQPQHF. The CDR3 region has the DNA TGTGCCAGCAGCCCCCATCGCGGGCAGGGCAATCAGCCCCAGCATTTT.

The CDR3, as DNA: TGTGCTAGTGGTCCTAGGGGGGGCGAGACCCAGTACTTC. It encodes CASGPRGGETQYF. The chain combines TRBV12-5 with TRBJ2-5; D is possibly TRBD2 (7 bases). Germline assignment: CDR1 LGHNT and CDR2 FRNRAP. Trimming shortened V by 5 bases and J by 5 bases, and 12 bases separated the two germline ends. The CDR3 has 13 amino acids.

This sequence joins TRBV5-4 and TRBJ2-3, with D unclear. V lost 2 bases and J 6 bases, leaving 10 bases between the germline ends. CDR1 and CDR2 (germline): SGHNT, YYREEE (reference sequence). The CDR3 extends over 13 amino acids. The CDR3 loop is CASSLEPADTQYF. The CDR3 coding sequence is TGTGCCAGCAGCTTAGAACCTGCGGATACGCAGTATTTT.

The chain combines TRBV4-1 with TRBJ2-1; 9 positions match TRBD2. The junction had 14 bases not matched to a gene; V was cut back by 3 bases and J by 14 bases. Germline lookup yields CDR1 MGHRA and CDR2 YSYEKL. The CDR3 sequence is 15 residues long. CDR3: CASSHTSAGGPRKFF. The CDR3 coding sequence is TGCGCCAGCAGCCACACATCAGCGGGAGGCCCCCGCAAGTTCTTC.

This rearrangement joins TRBV18 to TRBJ1-2; 8 bases are shared with TRBD1. This CDR3 has 15 amino acids. V was clipped by 1 base and J by 4 bases; unmatched bases: 5. The germline CDR1 and CDR2 sequences are KGHSH and LQKENI. The CDR3 spells CASSPQSDRGYGYTF. The CDR3 DNA reads TGTGCCAGCTCACCACAATCAGACAGGGGCTATGGCTACACCTTC.

The V call is TRBV7-9, the J call TRBJ2-7; possible D gene TRBD2, 5 bases. This CDR3 is 15 amino acids long. CDR1 is SEHNR and CDR2 is FQNEAQ in the germline V gene (reference sequence). Trimming cost V 2 bases and J 5 bases, with 16 bases left between them. CDR3 region: CASSLTASPGDEQYF. Here the CDR3 DNA reads TGTGCCAGCAGCTTAACTGCATCACCCGGGGACGAGCAGTACTTC.

In its sample, this clone was seen a few times. The chain uses TRBV2 and TRBJ2-2; maybe TRBD2 (5 bases). V was cut by 6 bases and J by 6 bases, with 11 bases left in between. Germline assignment: CDR1 SNHLY and CDR2 FYNNEI. The CDR3 length is 13 residues. The CDR3 DNA follows: TGTGCCAGCAGGTGGGAGCTTCCCGGGGAGCTGTTTTTT. It encodes CASRWELPGELFF.